Following are 22 T cell receptor beta chains from one sample sequenced in a study of blood T cell repertoires in COVID-19. Libraries were prepared by immunoSEQ multiplex PCR; TCRdb keeps only in-frame clonotypes and omits some of them. Here the sample spans around 130,000 clones, about 84% being singletons. The sequenced material came from peripheral blood. These receptors were taken from a woman between 55 and 75 years old with acute or convalescent COVID-19.

The chain is built from TRBV9 and TRBJ2-2; 10 bases fit TRBD2. With V trimmed by 2 bases and J by 5 bases, 9 bases remained unmatched. CDR1 and CDR2 (germline): SGDLS, YYNGEE. The length of the CDR3 is 17 residues. For the CDR3, the DNA is TGTGCCAGCAGCGTGACCGGGGCTAGCGGGGGAACCGGGGAGCTGTTTTTT. As protein: CASSVTGASGGTGELFF.

The V gene is TRBV10-3, the J gene TRBJ2-3; the D gene is possibly TRBD2 (7 bases). Germline CDR1 and CDR2: ENHRY and SYGVKD. V was pared by 6 bases and J by 4 bases, with 14 bases between. This CDR3 has 14 residues. The CDR3 coding sequence is TGTGCCATCAGCCCCGGGGGGCCCCCAGATACGCAGTATTTT. This encodes CAISPGGPPDTQYF.

The rearrangement joins TRBV6-5 to TRBJ1-2, with D possibly being TRBD1 (5 bases). From germline, CDR1 is MNHEY and CDR2 SVGAGI. The CDR3 runs 13 residues. Trimming pared 2 bases from V and 8 bases from J, leaving 12 bases between. CDR3: CASSYTSREGYTF. The CDR3 DNA reads as TGTGCCAGCAGTTACACGTCCAGGGAAGGCTACACCTTC.

Only one count was recorded for this clone. The CDR3 region is CASSRPDRGYGYTF. CDR3 DNA: TGTGCCAGCAGCCGACCGGACAGGGGCTATGGCTACACCTTC. This chain links TRBV28 with TRBJ1-2; TRBD1 matches 9 bases. CDR3 length: 14 residues. The germline gives CDR1 MDHEN, CDR2 SYDVKM. The J segment lost 4 bases and the V segment lost 6 bases, leaving 6 bases of the junction unmatched.

J is TRBJ2-6 and V is TRBV7-8; D not resolved. This CDR3 region has 13 residues. From germline, CDR1 is SGHVS and CDR2 FQNEAQ. V lost 8 bases to trimming and J lost 4 bases, with 9 bases between them. The CDR3 DNA is TGTGCCAGCCGATTCGGGGGGGCCAACGTCCTGACTTTC. It codes for CASRFGGANVLTF.

The V and J genes are TRBV19 and TRBJ2-5; 7 nucleotides match TRBD2. Germline values: CDR1 LNHDA, CDR2 SQIVND (reference sequence). V dropped 5 bases and J dropped 5; count of bases not matched to a gene: 14. This CDR3 comprises 16 residues. CDR3 DNA sequence: TGTGCCAGTAGTCGCGGGAGAGGGAGTCCGGGGGAGACCCAGTACTTC. Translation: CASSRGRGSPGETQYF.

The chain uses TRBV18 and TRBJ1-2; D not resolved. The CDR3 runs to 14 residues. CDR1 KGHSH and CDR2 LQKENI come from the germline V gene. V was shortened by 2 bases and J by 8 bases, with 15 bases between the two germline ends. CDR3 sequence: CASSPFDSQQGYTF. The CDR3, as DNA: TGTGCCAGCTCACCATTTGACTCGCAGCAAGGCTACACCTTC.

V and J are TRBV5-6 and TRBJ1-4; weak D call: TRBD1 (6 bases). Trimming removed 4 bases from V and 9 bases from J, with 16 bases in between. Germline lookup yields CDR1 SGHDT and CDR2 YYEEEE. This CDR3 region has 14 residues. CDR3 loop: CASSPSEGQKKLFF. CDR3 in DNA: TGTGCCAGCAGCCCATCCGAGGGACAAAAAAAACTGTTTTTT.

The V gene is TRBV18, the J gene TRBJ1-1, with 7 bases matching TRBD1. The V segment lost 5 bases and the J segment 0 bases; nucleotides outside the gene matches: 15. The length of the CDR3 is 18 residues. Germline V gene lookup returns CDR1 KGHSH and CDR2 LQKENI. In DNA form, the CDR3 reads TGTGCCAGCTCAGCCCCTAACAGGGGACGGGGCATGAACACTGAAGCTTTCTTT. Protein sequence: CASSAPNRGRGMNTEAFF.

This chain connects TRBV19 to TRBJ1-5; unclear D gene. The CDR3 loop spans 13 amino acids. Germline assignment: CDR1 LNHDA and CDR2 SQIVND (reference sequence). Trimming left V 3 bases short and J 4 bases short, with 7 bases between. The CDR3 coding sequence is TGTGCCAGTAGTATCGAGGGTAATCAGCCCCAGCATTTT. Its protein is CASSIEGNQPQHF.

The chain uses TRBV2 and TRBJ1-6; 8 bases are a match to TRBD1. The junction had 12 bases not matched to a gene; V was cut back by 2 bases and J by 15 bases. CDR1 is SNHLY, CDR2 FYNNEI, per germline. This CDR3 has 15 residues. This CDR3 is CASSEQGTGVFLLHF. As DNA, the CDR3 is TGTGCCAGCAGTGAACAGGGGACAGGCGTATTCCTCCTCCACTTT.

In regard to this clone: Other DNA sequences in this specimen translate into the identical CDR3. V and J are TRBV5-6 and TRBJ1-2; D remains unclear. Germline-derived CDR1 and CDR2 are SGHDT and YYEEEE. V was cut by 2 bases and J by 1 base, with 9 bases left in between. The CDR3 spans 14 residues. The CDR3 is CASSFGRGNYGYTF. The CDR3 nucleotides are TGTGCCAGCAGCTTCGGCCGGGGTAACTATGGCTACACCTTC.

The V gene is TRBV3-1 (or the pseudogene TRBV3-2), the J gene TRBJ1-5; D is uncertain. CDR3 size: 14 residues. Trimming stripped 0 bases from V and 4 bases from J, with 7 bases between. Germline V gene data show CDR1 as LGHDT and CDR2 as YNNKEL (reference sequence). The CDR3 protein is CASSQDSINQPQHF. Written as DNA, the CDR3 is TGTGCCAGCAGCCAAGATTCAATTAATCAGCCCCAGCATTTT.

The V gene is TRBV9, the J gene TRBJ2-7, with TRBD1 matching over 12 bases. CDR3 length: 14 amino acids. CDR1 and CDR2 from the germline V gene are SGDLS and YYNGEE. V trimming: 4 bases; J trimming: 6 bases; junction bases outside the gene matches: 5. Here the CDR3 DNA reads TGTGCCAGCAGCAAGGGACAGGGGGCGACCGAGCAGTACTTC. Its translation is CASSKGQGATEQYF.

This rearrangement joins TRBV5-1 to TRBJ1-2; the match to TRBD1 covers 8 bases. The CDR3 covers 15 residues. Germline V gene lookup returns CDR1 SGHRS and CDR2 YFSETQ. V was pared by 4 bases and J by 4 bases, with 9 bases of the junction left unmatched. CDR3 amino acids: CASSNQGARSYGYTF. DNA for the CDR3: TGCGCCAGCAGCAACCAGGGGGCGCGTAGCTATGGCTACACCTTC.

This clone was seen a handful of times. The chain has TRBV19 and TRBJ1-1; D is unclear. This CDR3 contains 15 residues. V lost 7 bases and J 11 bases, leaving 26 bases between the germline ends. Germline V gene data show CDR1 as LNHDA and CDR2 as SQIVND (reference sequence). The CDR3 coding sequence is TGTGCCAGTACCCCGGGGTGGGTGTCACGAGAAGAGGCTTTCTTT. Translation gives CASTPGWVSREEAFF.

The CDR3 nucleotides read TGTGCCAGTAGTAACAGGGGAATCAACACTGAAGCTTTCTTT. This sequence encodes CASSNRGINTEAFF. The V and J genes are TRBV19 and TRBJ1-1; 7 bases agree with TRBD1. Germline trimming cut 4 bases from V and 2 bases from J; bases unmatched to any gene: 4. Germline lookup yields CDR1 LNHDA and CDR2 SQIVND (reference sequence). This CDR3 has 14 amino acids.

This clone was detected only a few times. This rearrangement joins TRBV28 to TRBJ1-3, with D tentatively TRBD1 (6 bases). The ends were cut back, 5 bases at V and 4 bases at J, with 9 bases in the middle. Germline V gene lookup returns CDR1 MDHEN and CDR2 SYDVKM. The CDR3 is made up of 13 amino acids. In nucleotides, the CDR3 is TGTGCCAGCAGTACAGGGAAAGGAAACACCATATATTTT. Amino acid sequence: CASSTGKGNTIYF.

V and J are TRBV7-9 and TRBJ1-2; D remains unclear. This CDR3 spans 13 amino acids. V shed 7 bases and J shed 8 bases, with 17 bases lying between them. Looked up from germline, CDR1 is SEHNR and CDR2 is FQNEAQ (reference sequence). CDR3 residues: CASTSRSEMGYTF. The CDR3 bases are TGTGCCAGCACCTCCCGGTCGGAGATGGGCTACACCTTC.

The chain recombines TRBV3-1 (or the pseudogene TRBV3-2) with TRBJ1-2, with a weak D call TRBD1 (5 bases). The ends were cut back, 1 base at V and 5 bases at J, with 8 bases in the middle. Germline values: CDR1 LGHDT, CDR2 YNNKEL (reference sequence). CDR3 length equals 13 residues. The CDR3 sequence: CASSQGKGYGYTF. In DNA form, the CDR3 reads TGTGCCAGCAGCCAAGGGAAGGGGTATGGCTACACCTTC.

On this clone: In the same sample, other DNA sequences code for this CDR3. The CDR3 region has the DNA TGCGCCAGCAGCAGCGGCGCCTATGGCTACACCTTC. Translation: CASSSGAYGYTF. V is TRBV5-1 and J is TRBJ1-2; D remains ambiguous. The CDR3 is made up of 12 amino acids. Between the trimmed V and J ends, which lost 4 bases and 4 bases, there was a span of 8 bases. The germline gives CDR1 SGHRS, CDR2 YFSETQ.

The chain carries TRBV9 and TRBJ2-1; 8 bases agree with TRBD1. The CDR3 sequence is 15 residues long. Germline V CDR1 and CDR2: SGDLS, YYNGEE. V shed 4 bases, J shed 5 bases, and the junction held 8 bases outside the gene matches. CDR3 region: CASSQATGGHNEQFF. CDR3 sequence (DNA): TGTGCCAGCAGCCAAGCTACAGGGGGACACAATGAGCAGTTCTTC.